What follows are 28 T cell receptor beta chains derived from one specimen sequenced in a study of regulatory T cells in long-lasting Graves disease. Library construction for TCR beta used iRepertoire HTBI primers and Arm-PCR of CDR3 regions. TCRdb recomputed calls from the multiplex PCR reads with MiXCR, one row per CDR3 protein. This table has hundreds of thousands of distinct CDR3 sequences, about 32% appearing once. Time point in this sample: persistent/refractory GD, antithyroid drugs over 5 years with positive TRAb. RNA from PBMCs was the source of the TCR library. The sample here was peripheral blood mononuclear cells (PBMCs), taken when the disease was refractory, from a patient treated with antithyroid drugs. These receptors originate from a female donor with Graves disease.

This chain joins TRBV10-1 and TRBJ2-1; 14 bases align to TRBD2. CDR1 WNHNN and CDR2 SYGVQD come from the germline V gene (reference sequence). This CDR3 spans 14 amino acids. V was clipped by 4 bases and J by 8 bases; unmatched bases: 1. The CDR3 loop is CASSGLAGGHEQFF. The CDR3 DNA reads TGCGCCAGCAGTGGACTAGCGGGAGGGCATGAGCAGTTCTTC.

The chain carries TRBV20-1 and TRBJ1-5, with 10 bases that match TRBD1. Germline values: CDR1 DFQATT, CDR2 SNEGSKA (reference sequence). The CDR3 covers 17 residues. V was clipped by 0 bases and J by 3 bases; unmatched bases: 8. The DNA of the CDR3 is TGCAGTGCTAGAGACTTAGACAGGGGGCCTGTCAATCAGCCCCAGCATTTT. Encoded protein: CSARDLDRGPVNQPQHF.

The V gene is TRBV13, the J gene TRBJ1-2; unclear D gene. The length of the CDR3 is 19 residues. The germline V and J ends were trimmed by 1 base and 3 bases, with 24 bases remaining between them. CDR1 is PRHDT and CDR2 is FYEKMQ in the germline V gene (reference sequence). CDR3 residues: CASSLDSMAVLPLYYGYTF. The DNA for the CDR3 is TGTGCCAGCAGCTTAGACTCGATGGCAGTCTTACCCCTCTACTATGGCTACACCTTC.

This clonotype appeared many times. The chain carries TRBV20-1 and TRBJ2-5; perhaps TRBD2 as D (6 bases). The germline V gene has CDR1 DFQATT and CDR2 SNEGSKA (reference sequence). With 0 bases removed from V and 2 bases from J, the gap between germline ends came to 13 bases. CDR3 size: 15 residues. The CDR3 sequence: CSARDVAVAQETQYF. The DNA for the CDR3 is TGCAGTGCTAGAGATGTAGCGGTAGCTCAAGAGACCCAGTACTTC.

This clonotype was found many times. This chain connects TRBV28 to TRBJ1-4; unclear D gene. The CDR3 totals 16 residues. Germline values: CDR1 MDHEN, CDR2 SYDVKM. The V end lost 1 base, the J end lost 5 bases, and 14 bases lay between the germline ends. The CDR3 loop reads CASSLLPPQQNEKLFF. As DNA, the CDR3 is TGTGCCAGCAGTTTATTACCCCCACAGCAAAATGAAAAACTGTTTTTT.

Written as DNA, the CDR3 is TGTGCCAGCAGCGCCCATAACAGCTTGAACACTGAAGCTTTCTTT. As protein: CASSAHNSLNTEAFF. The chain is built from TRBV9 and TRBJ1-1; D remains unclear. This CDR3 has 15 amino acids. Germline V gene sequence: CDR1 SGDLS, CDR2 YYNGEE. The V end lost 3 bases, the J end lost 0 bases, and 12 bases lay between the germline ends.

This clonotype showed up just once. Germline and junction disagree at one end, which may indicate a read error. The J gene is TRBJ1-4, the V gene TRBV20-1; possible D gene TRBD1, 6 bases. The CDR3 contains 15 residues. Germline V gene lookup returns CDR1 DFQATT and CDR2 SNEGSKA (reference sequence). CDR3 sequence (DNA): TGCAGTGCTAGGGATCCCAGGGGATCGAATGAAGAACTGTTTTTT. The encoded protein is CSARDPRGSNEELFF.

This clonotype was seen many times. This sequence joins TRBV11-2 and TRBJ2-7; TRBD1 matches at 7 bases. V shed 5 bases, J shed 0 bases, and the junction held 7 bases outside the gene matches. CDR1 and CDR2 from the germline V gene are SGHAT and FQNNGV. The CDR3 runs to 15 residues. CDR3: CASSTHRGGSYEQYF. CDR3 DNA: TGTGCCAGCAGCACCCACAGGGGCGGCTCCTACGAGCAGTACTTC. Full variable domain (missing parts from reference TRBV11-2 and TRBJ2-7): EAGVAQSPRYKIIEKRQSVAFWCNPISGHATLYWYQQILGQGPKLLIQFQNNGVVDDSQLPKDRFSAERLKGVDSTLKIQPAKLEDSAVYLCASSTHRGGSYEQYFGPGTRLTVT.

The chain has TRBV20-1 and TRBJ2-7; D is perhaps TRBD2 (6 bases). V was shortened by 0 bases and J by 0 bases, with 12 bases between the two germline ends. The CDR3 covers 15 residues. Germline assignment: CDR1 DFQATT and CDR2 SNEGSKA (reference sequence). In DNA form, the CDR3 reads TGCAGTGCTAGAGATCCGGGACTCCGCTCCTACGAGCAGTACTTC. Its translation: CSARDPGLRSYEQYF.

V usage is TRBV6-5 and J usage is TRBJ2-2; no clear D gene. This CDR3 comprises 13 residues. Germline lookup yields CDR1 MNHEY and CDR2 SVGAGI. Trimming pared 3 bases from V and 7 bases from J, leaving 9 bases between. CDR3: CASSYSPGGELFF. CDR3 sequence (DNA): TGTGCCAGCAGTTATTCCCCAGGCGGGGAGCTGTTTTTT.

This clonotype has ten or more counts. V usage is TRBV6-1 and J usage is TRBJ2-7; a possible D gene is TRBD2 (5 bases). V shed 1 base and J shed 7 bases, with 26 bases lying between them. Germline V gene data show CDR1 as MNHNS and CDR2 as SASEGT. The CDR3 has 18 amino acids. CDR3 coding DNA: TGTGCCAGCAGTGAAGTTAGTAGAGGGATCCACCCGTCGAGGGAGCAGTACTTC. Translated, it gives CASSEVSRGIHPSREQYF.

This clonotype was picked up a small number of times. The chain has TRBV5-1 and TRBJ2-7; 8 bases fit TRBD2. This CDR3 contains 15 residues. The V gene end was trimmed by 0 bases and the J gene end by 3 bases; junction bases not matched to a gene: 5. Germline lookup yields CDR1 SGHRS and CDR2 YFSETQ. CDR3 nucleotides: TGCGCCAGCAGCTTGGCCTCACTAGCGGACTACGAGCAGTACTTC. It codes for CASSLASLADYEQYF.

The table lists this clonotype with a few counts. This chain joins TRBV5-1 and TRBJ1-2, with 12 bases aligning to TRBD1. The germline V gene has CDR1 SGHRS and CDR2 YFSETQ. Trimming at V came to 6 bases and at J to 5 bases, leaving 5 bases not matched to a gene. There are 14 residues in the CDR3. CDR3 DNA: TGCGCCAGCAAGGGGACAGGGGGCTCTTATGGCTACACCTTC. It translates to CASKGTGGSYGYTF. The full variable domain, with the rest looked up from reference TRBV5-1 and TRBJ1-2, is KAGVTQTPRYLIKTRGQQVTLSCSPISGHRSVSWYQQTPGQGLQFLFEYFSETQRNKGNFPGRFSGRQFSNSRSEMNVSTLELGDSALYLCASKGTGGSYGYTFGSGTRLTVV.

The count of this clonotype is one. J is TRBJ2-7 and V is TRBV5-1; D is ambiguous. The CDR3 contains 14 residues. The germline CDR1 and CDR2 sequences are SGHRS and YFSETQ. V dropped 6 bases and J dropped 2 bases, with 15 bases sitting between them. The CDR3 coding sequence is TGCGCCAGCACCAACCGACTCAGTCCCTACGAGCAGTACTTC. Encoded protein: CASTNRLSPYEQYF.

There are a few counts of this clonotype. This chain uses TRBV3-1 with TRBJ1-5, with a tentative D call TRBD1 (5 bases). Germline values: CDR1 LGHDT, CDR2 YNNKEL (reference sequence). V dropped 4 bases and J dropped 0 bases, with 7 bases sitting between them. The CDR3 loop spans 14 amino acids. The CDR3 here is CASSPGNSNQPQHF. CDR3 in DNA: TGTGCCAGCAGCCCAGGGAATAGCAATCAGCCCCAGCATTTT.

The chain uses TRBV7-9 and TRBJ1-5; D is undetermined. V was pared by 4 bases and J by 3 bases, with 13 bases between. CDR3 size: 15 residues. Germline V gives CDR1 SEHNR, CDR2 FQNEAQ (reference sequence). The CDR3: CASSSQSGFNQPQHF. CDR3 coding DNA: TGTGCCAGCAGCTCCCAATCGGGCTTCAATCAGCCCCAGCATTTT.

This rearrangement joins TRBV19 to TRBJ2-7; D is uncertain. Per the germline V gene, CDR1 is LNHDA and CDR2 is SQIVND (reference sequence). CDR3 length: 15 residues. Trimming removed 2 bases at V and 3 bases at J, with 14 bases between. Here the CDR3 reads CASSISVQMNYEQYF. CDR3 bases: TGTGCCAGTAGTATATCTGTACAGATGAACTACGAGCAGTACTTC.

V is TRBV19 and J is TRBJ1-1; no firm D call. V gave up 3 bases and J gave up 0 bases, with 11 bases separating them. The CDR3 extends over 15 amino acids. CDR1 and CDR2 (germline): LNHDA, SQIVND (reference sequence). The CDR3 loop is CASSISGSMNTEAFF. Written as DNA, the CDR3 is TGTGCCAGTAGTATTTCAGGCAGCATGAACACTGAAGCTTTCTTT.

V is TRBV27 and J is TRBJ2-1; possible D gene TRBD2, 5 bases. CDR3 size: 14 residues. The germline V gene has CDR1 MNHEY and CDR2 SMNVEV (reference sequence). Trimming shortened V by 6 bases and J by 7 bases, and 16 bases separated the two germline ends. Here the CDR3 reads CASSSPGKRNEQFF. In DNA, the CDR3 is TGTGCCAGCAGCTCCCCGGGGAAACGGAATGAGCAGTTCTTC.

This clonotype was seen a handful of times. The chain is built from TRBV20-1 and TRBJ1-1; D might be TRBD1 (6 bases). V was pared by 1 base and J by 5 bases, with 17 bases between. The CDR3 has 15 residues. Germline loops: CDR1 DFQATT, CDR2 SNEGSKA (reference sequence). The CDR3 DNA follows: TGCAGTGCTAGAGTTCCCCGGGGGCTGGGGACTGAAGCTTTCTTT. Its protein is CSARVPRGLGTEAFF.

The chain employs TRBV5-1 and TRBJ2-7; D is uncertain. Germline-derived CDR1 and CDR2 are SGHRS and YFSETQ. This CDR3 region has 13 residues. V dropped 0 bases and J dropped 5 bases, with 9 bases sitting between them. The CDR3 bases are TGCGCCAGCAGCTTGGGCCGGTGGAACGAGCAGTACTTC. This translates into CASSLGRWNEQYF.

In DNA form, the CDR3 reads TGTGCCACCAGTGCGGCCAGCACGGGGTCCCAGTACTTC. Translation: CATSAASTGSQYF. The chain couples TRBV24-1 to TRBJ2-5, with D possibly matching TRBD2 (5 bases). CDR1 KGHDR and CDR2 SFDVKD come from the germline V gene. Deletions cut 5 bases from V and 9 bases from J, with 15 bases between. The CDR3 is 13 amino acids.

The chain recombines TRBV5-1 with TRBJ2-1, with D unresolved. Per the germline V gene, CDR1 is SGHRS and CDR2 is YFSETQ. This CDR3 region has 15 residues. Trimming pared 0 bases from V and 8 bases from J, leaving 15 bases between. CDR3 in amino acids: CASSLEIASSYEQFF. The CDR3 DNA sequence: TGCGCCAGCAGCTTGGAAATAGCTTCATCGTATGAGCAGTTCTTC.

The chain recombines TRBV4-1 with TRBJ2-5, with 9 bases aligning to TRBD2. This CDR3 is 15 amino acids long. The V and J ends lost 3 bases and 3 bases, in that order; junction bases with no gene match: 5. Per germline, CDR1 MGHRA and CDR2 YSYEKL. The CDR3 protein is CASSQVASGEETQYF. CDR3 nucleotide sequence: TGCGCCAGCAGCCAGGTGGCTAGCGGGGAAGAGACCCAGTACTTC.

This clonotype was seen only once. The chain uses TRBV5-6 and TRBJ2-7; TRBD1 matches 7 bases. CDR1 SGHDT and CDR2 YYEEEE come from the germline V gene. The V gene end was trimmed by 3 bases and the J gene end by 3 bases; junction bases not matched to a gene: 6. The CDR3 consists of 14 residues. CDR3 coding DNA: TGTGCCAGCAGCTCTGGACAGGACCACTACGAGCAGTACTTC. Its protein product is CASSSGQDHYEQYF.

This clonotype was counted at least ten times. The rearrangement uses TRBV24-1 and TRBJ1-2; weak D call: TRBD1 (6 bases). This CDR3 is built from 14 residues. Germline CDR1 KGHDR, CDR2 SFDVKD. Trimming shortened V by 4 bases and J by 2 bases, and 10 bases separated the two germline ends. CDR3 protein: CATSDPGQNYGYTF. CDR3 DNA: TGTGCCACCAGTGACCCAGGACAGAACTATGGCTACACCTTC.

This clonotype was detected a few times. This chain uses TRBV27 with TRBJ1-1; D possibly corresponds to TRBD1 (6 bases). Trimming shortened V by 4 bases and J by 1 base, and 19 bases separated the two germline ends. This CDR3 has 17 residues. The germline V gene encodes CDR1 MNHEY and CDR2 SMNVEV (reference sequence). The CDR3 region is CASSSLRPTGPNTEAFF. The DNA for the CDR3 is TGTGCCAGCAGTTCCCTTAGGCCCACAGGGCCGAACACTGAAGCTTTCTTT.

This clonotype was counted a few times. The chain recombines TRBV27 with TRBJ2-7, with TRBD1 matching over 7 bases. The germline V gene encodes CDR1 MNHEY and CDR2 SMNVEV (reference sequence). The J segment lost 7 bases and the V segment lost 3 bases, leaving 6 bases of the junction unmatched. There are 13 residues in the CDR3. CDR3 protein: CASSFATGREQYF. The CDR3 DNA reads TGTGCCAGCAGTTTTGCGACAGGGCGAGAGCAGTACTTC.